The next 20 T cell receptor beta chains were all read from a single sample in a study of CD8+ T cells in alopecia areata. RNA extraction and reverse transcription yielded cDNA as sequencing template. Clones were sequenced by immunoSEQ multiplex PCR, and TCRdb holds only the in-frame ones, with some missing. The repertoire holds a few hundred thousand clones, with under 40% as singletons. Regarding treatment: oral pan-JAK inhibitor, 5-10 mg twice daily. Sequenced here: CD4+ T cells sorted from blood, sampled between weeks 30 and 35, from a patient treated with tofacitinib. Every receptor here comes from a human donor with alopecia areata.

CDR3 bases: TGCGCCAGCAGCTTCTCGACAGGGAGTCAAGAGACCCAGTACTTC. Translated: CASSFSTGSQETQYF. The chain uses TRBV5-1 and TRBJ2-5; 7 nucleotides line up with TRBD1. V dropped 2 bases and J dropped 2; count of bases not matched to a gene: 6. Per the germline V gene, CDR1 is SGHRS and CDR2 is YFSETQ. The CDR3 spans 15 residues.

The chain combines TRBV29-1 with TRBJ2-1, with 8 bases aligning to TRBD1. The CDR3 extends over 12 amino acids. Germline V lookup: CDR1 SQVTM, CDR2 ANQGSEA. Trimming cost V 7 bases and J 7 bases; bases outside gene matches: 6. CDR3 sequence reads: CSGTGGRNEQFF. In nucleotides, the CDR3 is TGCAGCGGTACAGGGGGTCGGAATGAGCAGTTCTTC.

This clone showed up just a few times. V usage is TRBV29-1 and J usage is TRBJ1-1, with D perhaps matching TRBD1 (5 bases). Trimming removed 4 bases from V and 1 base from J, with 10 bases in between. Germline assignment: CDR1 SQVTM and CDR2 ANQGSEA. This CDR3 spans 13 amino acids. The CDR3 here is CSVGQQKNTEAFF. Written as DNA, the CDR3 is TGCAGCGTTGGACAGCAAAAGAACACTGAAGCTTTCTTT.

This rearrangement joins TRBV7-2 to TRBJ2-3; no firm D call. CDR3 size: 15 residues. Germline V CDR1 and CDR2: SGHTA, FQGNSA. Trimming stripped 1 base from V and 4 bases from J, with 12 bases between. Here the CDR3 reads CASSLGGLDSDTQYF. The CDR3 DNA reads as TGTGCCAGCAGCTTAGGAGGTCTAGACTCAGATACGCAGTATTTT.

This clone has just a few counts. The rearrangement links TRBV6-6 to TRBJ1-2; unclear D gene. The CDR3 length is 9 residues. V was pared by 3 bases and J by 7 bases, with 0 bases between. CDR1 is MNHNY, CDR2 SVGAGI, per germline (reference sequence). The CDR3 loop is CASSYGYTF. The CDR3 DNA reads TGTGCCAGCAGTTATGGCTACACCTTC.

The sample holds a few counts of this clone. The CDR3 region has the DNA TGCGCCAGCAGCTTGGCTGACAGGGGGCAGGATGGCTACACCTTC. As protein: CASSLADRGQDGYTF. The chain couples TRBV5-1 to TRBJ1-2; TRBD1 matches 10 bases. The trim removed 0 bases at V and 6 bases at J, leaving 5 bases unmatched. The CDR3 is 15 amino acids. CDR1 is SGHRS and CDR2 is YFSETQ in the germline V gene. Filled out from reference TRBV5-1 and TRBJ1-2, the complete variable domain reads KAGVTQTPRYLIKTRGQQVTLSCSPISGHRSVSWYQQTPGQGLQFLFEYFSETQRNKGNFPGRFSGRQFSNSRSEMNVSTLELGDSALYLCASSLADRGQDGYTFGSGTRLTVV.

CDR3 amino acids: CASSSQGRLSYEQYF. DNA of the CDR3: TGTGCCAGCAGCTCCCAGGGTAGACTCTCCTACGAGCAGTACTTC. The chain has TRBV5-4 and TRBJ2-7; D is perhaps TRBD1 (5 bases). The CDR3 is 15 residues long. In germline, CDR1 is SGHNT, CDR2 YYREEE (reference sequence). The V end was cut by 3 bases, the J end by 0 bases, with 13 bases between.

The V gene is TRBV29-1, the J gene TRBJ1-1, with TRBD1 matching 9 bases. The CDR3 runs to 11 residues. V shed 4 bases, J shed 11 bases, and the junction held 5 bases outside the gene matches. The germline V gene encodes CDR1 SQVTM and CDR2 ANQGSEA. The CDR3 DNA follows: TGCAGCGTTGGCCGGACAGGGGTGGCTTTCTTT. This gives the protein CSVGRTGVAFF.

CDR3 sequence reads: CSVAQGNYEQYF. CDR3 coding DNA: TGCAGCGTTGCCCAGGGGAACTACGAGCAGTACTTC. The chain is built from TRBV29-1 and TRBJ2-5, with a tentative D call TRBD1 (6 bases). The DNA matches TRBJ2-7 better at its end, which makes the J call doubtful. The CDR3 has 12 residues. Germline assignment: CDR1 SQVTM and CDR2 ANQGSEA.

A few counts support this clone. Here the CDR3 reads CASRDRGGRKNTEAFF. DNA of the CDR3: TGTGCCAGCAGAGATAGGGGCGGGAGGAAGAACACTGAAGCTTTCTTT. The chain links TRBV7-3 to TRBJ1-1, with D possibly TRBD1 on 5 matching bases. The CDR3 loop spans 16 amino acids. Germline CDR1 and CDR2: SGHTA and FQGTGA. V was clipped by 6 bases and J by 1 base, with 18 bases between them. The full variable domain, completed using reference TRBV7-3 and TRBJ1-1, is GAGVSQTPSNKVTEKGKYVELRCDPISGHTALYWYRQSLGQGPEFLIYFQGTGAADDSGLPNDRFFAVRPEGSVSTLKIQRTERGDSAVYLCASRDRGGRKNTEAFFGQGTRLTVV.

The rearrangement links TRBV6-5 to TRBJ2-5; 10 bases are shared with TRBD1. The length of the CDR3 is 14 residues. Germline assignment: CDR1 MNHEY and CDR2 SVGAGI. J gave up 5 bases and V 7 bases, and 7 bases lay outside the gene matches. DNA of the CDR3: TGTGCCAGCACCAAGACAGGGGGCGGGGAGACCCAGTACTTC. Protein: CASTKTGGGETQYF.

This clone has a single count. This sequence joins TRBV27 and TRBJ2-1; no reliable D call. Germline values: CDR1 MNHEY, CDR2 SMNVEV (reference sequence). The length of the CDR3 is 12 residues. Trimming removed 2 bases at V and 7 bases at J, with 6 bases between. In DNA, the CDR3 is TGTGCCAGCAGTTTAGGGTCGAATGAGCAGTTCTTC. It translates to CASSLGSNEQFF.

CDR3 in DNA: TGTGCCAGCAGTGAATCATGGGACAGGACTGAAGCTTTCTTT. Translating gives CASSESWDRTEAFF. The rearrangement joins TRBV25-1 to TRBJ1-1, with 8 bases that match TRBD1. Germline trimming cut 1 base from V and 5 bases from J; bases unmatched to any gene: 3. The CDR3 consists of 14 residues. Germline V gives CDR1 MGHDK, CDR2 SYGVNS.

The chain carries TRBV6-5 and TRBJ2-5; perhaps TRBD2 as D (6 bases). Per the germline V gene, CDR1 is MNHEY and CDR2 is SVGAGI. With 0 bases removed from V and 5 bases from J, the gap between germline ends came to 13 bases. CDR3 length: 15 residues. The CDR3 nucleotides read TGTGCCAGCAGTTACTCAGGAGGGGTACTGGAGACCCAGTACTTC. Its protein product is CASSYSGGVLETQYF.

This clone was seen a handful of times. The V gene is TRBV7-8, the J gene TRBJ1-1; 9 bases fit TRBD1. This CDR3 spans 15 amino acids. Per germline, CDR1 SGHVS and CDR2 FQNEAQ. V was clipped by 6 bases and J by 3 bases; unmatched bases: 8. The CDR3 coding sequence is TGTGCCAGCAGGTCTAGGACAGGGGCCGACACTGAAGCTTTCTTT. Its protein product is CASRSRTGADTEAFF.

The chain couples TRBV30 to TRBJ2-3, with 10 bases fitting TRBD2. Trimming removed 0 bases from V and 4 bases from J; junction bases left unmatched: 4. The CDR3 loop spans 15 amino acids. CDR1 is GTSNPN and CDR2 is SVGIG in the germline V gene (reference sequence). The CDR3: CAWSVSSGGPDTQYF. The CDR3 coding sequence is TGTGCCTGGAGTGTATCTAGCGGGGGCCCAGATACGCAGTATTTT. The whole variable domain, filled in from reference TRBV30 and TRBJ2-3, reads SQTIHQWPATLVQPVGSPLSLECTVEGTSNPNLYWYRQAAGRGLQLLFYSVGIGQISSEVPQNLSASRPQDRQFILSSKKLLLSDSGFYLCAWSVSSGGPDTQYFGPGTRLTVL.

The CDR3 loop reads CSVVGVATNEKLFF. DNA for the CDR3: TGCAGCGTTGTAGGAGTTGCAACTAATGAAAAACTGTTTTTT. The V gene is TRBV29-1, the J gene TRBJ1-4; no clear D. The CDR3 contains 14 residues. Germline V gene sequence: CDR1 SQVTM, CDR2 ANQGSEA. The V end lost 4 bases, the J end lost 0 bases, and 9 bases lay between the germline ends.

In this sample, this clone turned up a few times. The genes are TRBV7-9 and TRBJ2-5, with TRBD1 identical over 7 bases. V dropped 7 bases and J dropped 7; count of bases not matched to a gene: 6. The germline V gene has CDR1 SEHNR and CDR2 FQNEAQ (reference sequence). The CDR3 length is 12 residues. This CDR3 is CASTTGEGTQYF. DNA of the CDR3: TGTGCCAGCACCACAGGGGAAGGGACCCAGTACTTC.

This chain links TRBV4-1 with TRBJ2-1, with 10 positions matching TRBD2. CDR1 and CDR2 (germline): MGHRA, YSYEKL. J gave up 5 bases and V 0 bases, and 4 bases lay outside the gene matches. CDR3 length: 16 amino acids. The CDR3 spells CASSQDRTSGNNEQFF. CDR3 sequence (DNA): TGCGCCAGCAGCCAAGATCGGACTAGCGGAAACAATGAGCAGTTCTTC.

This clone came up a few times. This may arise from a read error, as a much more abundant clone is one base away. The sample holds other DNA sequences that translate to the same CDR3. The gene calls are TRBV2 and TRBJ1-1, with D unresolved. The CDR3 contains 11 residues. With 6 bases removed from V and 1 base from J, the gap between germline ends came to 3 bases. Germline loops: CDR1 SNHLY, CDR2 FYNNEI. DNA of the CDR3: TGTGCCAGCAGAGAGAACACTGAAGCTTTCTTT. The encoded protein is CASRENTEAFF.